Detailed here is one TCR beta chain. The CDR3 runs to 14 residues. V lost 3 bases to trimming and J lost 2 bases; unmatched junction nucleotides: 4. Germline loops: CDR1 MNHEY, CDR2 SMNVEV (reference sequence). The record originates from a study of cytomegalovirus exposure and HLA in healthy donors. The PCR used 60 Vbeta and 13 Jbeta primers. Method: immunoSEQ multiplex PCR; TCRdb's copy keeps in-frame clones and lacks some. This sample yields 170,000 or so clones, of which 70% to 85% are seen a single time; 1.5% to 2% belongs to the top ten. The TCR was taken from a woman aged 25 to 39 in good health and CMV-seronegative. Sequences were obtained from PBMCs. The chain links TRBV27 to TRBJ2-7, with TRBD1 matching 7 bases. CDR3 DNA: TGTGCCAGCAGTTTCAGTAGGGGGCCCTACGAGCAGTACTTC. Its protein is CASSFSRGPYEQYF.